The 28 T cell receptor beta chains given below trace back to one sample, sequenced in a study of shared clonotypes between healthy human individuals. Measured with immunoSEQ multiplex PCR; TCRdb has only the in-frame clones, and not every one. There are roughly 2,500,000 clones in the sample; over 85% occur only once, and approximately 0.37% lies in the top ten. The material sequenced was naive CD4+ T cells from PBMCs. This sample's subset: CD45RA+ positively selected. The receptor source for this set is a man in his late teens or twenties in good health. Some clones in this sample may be carry-over from other donors' samples.

The chain has TRBV2 and TRBJ2-3, with 11 nucleotides matching TRBD2. In germline, CDR1 is SNHLY, CDR2 FYNNEI. V lost 3 bases, J lost 4 bases, and 3 bases stayed unmatched. The CDR3 length is 15 residues. Written as DNA, the CDR3 is TGTGCCAGCAGTGATGGGACTAGCGGCTCAGATACGCAGTATTTT. Translating gives CASSDGTSGSDTQYF.

The rearrangement links TRBV19 to TRBJ2-2; D possibly matches TRBD1 or TRBD2 (5 bases each). In germline, CDR1 is LNHDA, CDR2 SQIVND (reference sequence). The CDR3 is 16 residues long. The V end lost 1 base, the J end lost 5 bases, and 14 bases lay between the germline ends. CDR3 coding DNA: TGTGCCAGTAGTATAGGACACGGGACGGGGACCGGGGAGCTGTTTTTT. It translates to CASSIGHGTGTGELFF.

This chain links TRBV27 with TRBJ1-1; no clear D gene. Trimming pared 4 bases from V and 3 bases from J, leaving 18 bases between. Germline CDR1 and CDR2: MNHEY and SMNVEV (reference sequence). The CDR3 runs to 16 residues. DNA for the CDR3: TGTGCCAGCAGTTACCTCCGACGGGAGCGGGACACTGAAGCTTTCTTT. This translates into CASSYLRRERDTEAFF.

The chain is built from TRBV19 and TRBJ2-1, with 7 bases that match TRBD2. The V segment lost 0 bases and the J segment 6 bases; nucleotides outside the gene matches: 8. CDR1 and CDR2 (germline): LNHDA, SQIVND (reference sequence). This CDR3 is 16 amino acids long. CDR3 bases: TGTGCCAGTAGTATAGATCTGGGCGGGAGAGTCAATGAGCAGTTCTTC. This gives the protein CASSIDLGGRVNEQFF.

This chain uses TRBV28 with TRBJ2-1, with 7 bases matching TRBD1. Germline CDR1 MDHEN, CDR2 SYDVKM. The trim removed 6 bases at V and 2 bases at J, leaving 7 bases unmatched. The length of the CDR3 is 15 residues. Here the CDR3 DNA reads TGTGCCAGCAGAATAGGGACAGCGGCCTACAATGAGCAGTTCTTC. It codes for CASRIGTAAYNEQFF.

This clone is a singleton in its sample. The V and J genes are TRBV28 and TRBJ2-2; TRBD2 matches at 8 bases. The germline CDR1 and CDR2 sequences are MDHEN and SYDVKM. V was clipped by 9 bases and J by 3 bases; unmatched bases: 12. The CDR3 spans 16 residues. The CDR3 loop reads CASYPSGRGDTGELFF. The CDR3 DNA is TGTGCCAGTTATCCGAGCGGGAGAGGGGACACCGGGGAGCTGTTTTTT.

The chain recombines TRBV21-1 with TRBJ1-5. TRBV21-1 is tagged as a pseudogene. This CDR3 comprises 18 residues. The CDR3 DNA sequence: TGTGCCAGCAGCGCCTTCGTGGAGGGTAGGGGCGGCAATCAGCCCCAGCATTTT. Protein sequence: CASSAFVEGRGGNQPQHF.

The chain joins TRBV19 to TRBJ1-5; the D gene is possibly TRBD1 (5 bases). V was trimmed by 0 bases and J by 6 bases, leaving 15 bases between them. CDR1 and CDR2 from the germline V gene are LNHDA and SQIVND (reference sequence). The CDR3 extends over 16 amino acids. In DNA form, the CDR3 reads TGTGCCAGTAGTATAGAGGTGGGGAGGGGAGGTCAGCCCCAGCATTTT. Its translation is CASSIEVGRGGQPQHF.

This clone was observed once. V gene TRBV19 combines with J gene TRBJ2-7, with a tentative D call TRBD1 (6 bases). V lost 1 base, J lost 5 bases, and 9 bases lay in between. The CDR3 runs to 13 residues. CDR1 and CDR2 (germline): LNHDA, SQIVND (reference sequence). The CDR3 loop is CASSIAGVDEQYF. The CDR3 DNA follows: TGTGCCAGTAGTATAGCAGGGGTCGACGAGCAGTACTTC.

The V gene is TRBV5-1, the J gene TRBJ1-6; 7 bases match TRBD1. V dropped 0 bases and J dropped 8; count of bases not matched to a gene: 8. This CDR3 is built from 16 residues. Germline loops: CDR1 SGHRS, CDR2 YFSETQ. The CDR3 sequence: CASSLEPGQLYSPLHF. As DNA, the CDR3 is TGCGCCAGCAGCTTGGAACCGGGACAGCTTTATTCACCCCTCCACTTT.

The chain is built from TRBV19 and TRBJ2-7; 7 bases align to TRBD1. The V gene's germline CDR1 is LNHDA and CDR2 SQIVND (reference sequence). The junction had 7 bases not matched to a gene; V was cut back by 4 bases and J by 4 bases. The CDR3 runs 14 residues. Here the CDR3 reads CASSNPTGTYEQYF. The CDR3 DNA reads as TGTGCCAGTAGTAACCCGACAGGGACGTACGAGCAGTACTTC.

This chain joins TRBV6-1 and TRBJ2-1; a possible D gene is TRBD2 (6 bases). Germline lookup yields CDR1 MNHNS and CDR2 SASEGT. The CDR3 runs 14 residues. Trimming shortened V by 6 bases and J by 3 bases, and 12 bases separated the two germline ends. CDR3: CASRASEYYNEQFF. CDR3 in DNA: TGTGCCAGCAGGGCTAGCGAGTACTACAATGAGCAGTTCTTC.

This clone occurred once. The chain joins TRBV29-1 to TRBJ2-1; 9 nucleotides align to TRBD2. The J segment lost 0 bases and the V segment lost 7 bases, leaving 13 bases of the junction unmatched. Germline V gene data show CDR1 as SQVTM and CDR2 as ANQGSEA. The CDR3 sequence is 17 residues long. Written as DNA, the CDR3 is TGCAGCGCCACCCTCGGGGCTAGCGGGATCTCCTACAATGAGCAGTTCTTC. This codes for CSATLGASGISYNEQFF.

The chain recombines TRBV15 with TRBJ2-2; D is perhaps TRBD2 (6 bases). Germline loops: CDR1 LNHNV, CDR2 YYDKDF (reference sequence). The CDR3 length is 18 residues. Trimming left V 2 bases short and J 0 bases short, with 16 bases between. The CDR3 DNA is TGTGCCACCAGCAGAACCCCCCCCGGCGGGACGAACACCGGGGAGCTGTTTTTT. Protein: CATSRTPPGGTNTGELFF.

Worth noting for this clone: The same CDR3 is also encoded by other DNA sequences in this sample. The rearrangement links TRBV5-1 to TRBJ2-3; D ambiguous. Germline V CDR1 and CDR2: SGHRS, YFSETQ. Trimming stripped 0 bases from V and 1 base from J, with 9 bases between. The CDR3 totals 15 residues. As DNA, the CDR3 is TGCGCCAGCAGCTTGGGACGGCCGCGCACAGATACGCAGTATTTT. Its translation: CASSLGRPRTDTQYF.

This clone was counted a single time. The V call is TRBV10-3, the J call TRBJ2-1; 13 nucleotides line up with TRBD2. CDR1 ENHRY and CDR2 SYGVKD come from the germline V gene. With 10 bases clipped from V and 1 base from J, the junction kept 10 bases outside the gene matches. This CDR3 is 17 amino acids long. CDR3 residues: CATRTSGREGSYNEQFF. The CDR3 bases are TGTGCCACTAGGACTAGCGGGAGAGAAGGGTCCTACAATGAGCAGTTCTTC.

This chain uses TRBV2 with TRBJ2-3; D possibly corresponds to TRBD1 (6 bases). V was trimmed by 5 bases and J by 2 bases, leaving 8 bases between them. Germline V gene lookup returns CDR1 SNHLY and CDR2 FYNNEI. This CDR3 has 13 amino acids. The CDR3 region is CASSNRVTDTQYF. The CDR3, as DNA: TGTGCCAGCAGTAACAGGGTCACAGATACGCAGTATTTT.

V usage is TRBV15 and J usage is TRBJ1-1, with unresolved D. Trimming stripped 1 base from V and 2 bases from J, with 8 bases between. The CDR3 spans 14 residues. Germline V gene sequence: CDR1 LNHNV, CDR2 YYDKDF (reference sequence). CDR3 sequence reads: CATSRGPVNTEAFF. CDR3 nucleotide sequence: TGTGCCACCAGCAGAGGGCCCGTAAACACTGAAGCTTTCTTT.

The J gene is TRBJ2-1, the V gene TRBV7-9, with D perhaps matching TRBD1 or TRBD2 (5 bases each). This CDR3 spans 16 amino acids. Looked up from germline, CDR1 is SEHNR and CDR2 is FQNEAQ (reference sequence). V dropped 2 bases and J dropped 7 bases, with 18 bases sitting between them. The CDR3 region is CASSLSGTRGPNEQFF. Here the CDR3 DNA reads TGTGCCAGCAGCTTATCAGGGACGAGGGGCCCTAATGAGCAGTTCTTC. The complete variable domain, with remaining parts taken from reference TRBV7-9 and TRBJ2-1, reads DTGVSQNPRHKITKRGQNVTFRCDPISEHNRLYWYRQTLGQGPEFLTYFQNEAQLEKSRLLSDRFSAERPKGSFSTLEIQRTEQGDSAMYLCASSLSGTRGPNEQFFGPGTRLTVL.

The chain links TRBV5-8 to TRBJ1-2, with D possibly TRBD1 on 6 matching bases. Germline V gene lookup returns CDR1 SGHTS and CDR2 YDEGEE. The CDR3 has 13 residues. Between the trimmed V and J ends, which lost 0 bases and 4 bases, there was a span of 7 bases. The CDR3 loop is CASSLVGGYGYTF. CDR3 DNA: TGTGCCAGCAGCTTGGTAGGGGGCTATGGCTACACCTTC.

The J gene is TRBJ2-1, the V gene TRBV6-1; maybe TRBD2 (6 bases). V lost 6 bases to trimming and J lost 6 bases, with 12 bases between them. The CDR3 totals 13 residues. Germline V gene sequence: CDR1 MNHNS, CDR2 SASEGT. The CDR3 coding sequence is TGTGCCAGCAGGGCGGGACCCCCCAATGAGCAGTTCTTC. This encodes CASRAGPPNEQFF.

CDR3 in DNA: TGTGCCAGCAACTCTCGGTTCTCTGACGAGCAGTACTTC. Its translation is CASNSRFSDEQYF. This sequence joins TRBV7-9 and TRBJ2-7; D gene ambiguous. Germline values: CDR1 SEHNR, CDR2 FQNEAQ (reference sequence). V lost 7 bases and J lost 5, with 15 bases in between. The CDR3 is made up of 13 amino acids.

The chain carries TRBV4-3 and TRBJ1-4; D is undetermined. Germline V CDR1 and CDR2: LGHNA, YSLEER. V lost 2 bases and J 5 bases, leaving 12 bases between the germline ends. The CDR3 is made up of 15 amino acids. The CDR3: CASSQNDWWNEKLFF. DNA for the CDR3: TGCGCCAGCAGCCAAAACGACTGGTGGAATGAAAAACTGTTTTTT.

In its sample, this clone was seen once. Other DNA sequences in this specimen translate into the identical CDR3. V and J are TRBV4-1 and TRBJ2-3; D ambiguous. Between the trimmed V and J ends, which lost 0 bases and 3 bases, there was a span of 7 bases. This CDR3 spans 14 amino acids. Germline CDR1 and CDR2: MGHRA and YSYEKL. CDR3 sequence: CASSQDPRTDTQYF. The CDR3 coding sequence is TGCGCCAGCAGCCAAGATCCTAGGACAGATACGCAGTATTTT.

In its sample, this clone was seen once. The rearrangement links TRBV19 to TRBJ2-2; perhaps TRBD1 as D (6 bases). CDR3 length: 15 amino acids. Germline CDR1 is LNHDA and CDR2 is SQIVND (reference sequence). V lost 4 bases and J 4 bases, leaving 13 bases between the germline ends. CDR3 residues: CASSRQTGSTGELFF. The CDR3 nucleotides read TGTGCCAGTAGTAGACAGACAGGTAGCACCGGGGAGCTGTTTTTT. Together with reference TRBV19 and TRBJ2-2, the CDR3 gives the full variable domain: DGGITQSPKYLFRKEGQNVTLSCEQNLNHDAMYWYRQDPGQGLRLIYYSQIVNDFQKGDIAEGYSVSREKKESFPLTVTSAQKNPTAFYLCASSRQTGSTGELFFGEGSRLTVL.

V usage is TRBV7-2 and J usage is TRBJ2-5, with D perhaps matching TRBD2 (5 bases). Germline loops: CDR1 SGHTA, CDR2 FQGNSA. This CDR3 comprises 14 residues. Trimming shortened V by 2 bases and J by 5 bases, and 12 bases separated the two germline ends. The CDR3 DNA is TGTGCCAGCAGCTTATTCGGGCTAGCCGAGACCCAGTACTTC. It translates to CASSLFGLAETQYF.

This clone was picked up one time. The chain has TRBV6-1 and TRBJ2-7, with D uncertain. The CDR3 length is 14 residues. Trimming shortened V by 6 bases and J by 2 bases, and 14 bases separated the two germline ends. From germline, CDR1 is MNHNS and CDR2 SASEGT. CDR3 residues: CASRAAGLTYEQYF. CDR3 nucleotides: TGTGCCAGCAGAGCAGCCGGGTTGACCTACGAGCAGTACTTC.

The chain recombines TRBV7-9 with TRBJ2-7, with TRBD1 matching 7 bases. Germline-derived CDR1 and CDR2 are SEHNR and FQNEAQ (reference sequence). This CDR3 comprises 13 residues. V shed 4 bases, J shed 6 bases, and the junction held 6 bases outside the gene matches. CDR3 amino acids: CASSSGRQGEQYF. In DNA form, the CDR3 reads TGTGCCAGCAGCTCCGGCCGACAGGGCGAGCAGTACTTC.